A single sample is the source of the 20 T cell receptor beta chains below, sequenced in a study of OX40 agonist ivuxolimab in advanced cancers. Clones were read by immunoSEQ multiplex PCR, and TCRdb kept only the in-frame ones, dropping some. The sample has about 20,000 clones, over 70% seen once. The sample in question was CD4+ or CD8+ T cells sorted from blood, obtained in a trial of the OX40 agonist ivuxolimab. Receptor source: an adult with an advanced solid tumor such as melanoma, head and neck, liver or kidney cancer.

For the CDR3, the DNA is TGTGCCAGCAGCGAGGGTACCTACGAAGATACGCAGTATTTT. Its translation: CASSEGTYEDTQYF. The chain links TRBV5-6 to TRBJ2-3; D possibly corresponds to TRBD2 (5 bases). Germline V lookup: CDR1 SGHDT, CDR2 YYEEEE. Between the trimmed V and J ends, which lost 4 bases and 5 bases, there was a span of 14 bases. The CDR3 runs 14 residues.

The V call is TRBV28, the J call TRBJ2-3; 7 bases are a match to TRBD2. This CDR3 contains 15 residues. V dropped 4 bases and J dropped 5; count of bases not matched to a gene: 9. Germline V CDR1 and CDR2: MDHEN, SYDVKM. For the CDR3, the DNA is TGTGCCAGCAGTTCCCCCGCGGGAGCTGGAGATACGCAGTATTTT. This sequence encodes CASSSPAGAGDTQYF.

The chain links TRBV7-9 to TRBJ2-5; D gene ambiguous. With the DNA end fitting TRBJ2-7 better, the J assignment may be wrong. Germline CDR1 SEHNR, CDR2 FQNEAQ (reference sequence). This CDR3 is built from 16 residues. Here the CDR3 reads CASSLAPLGSGHEQYF. CDR3 in DNA: TGTGCCAGCAGCTTAGCGCCATTGGGATCGGGCCACGAGCAGTACTTC.

The gene calls are TRBV11-2 and TRBJ2-2; D is ambiguous. The CDR3 is made up of 12 amino acids. Trimming stripped 1 base from V and 6 bases from J, with 3 bases between. Germline V gene lookup returns CDR1 SGHAT and CDR2 FQNNGV. CDR3: CASSLGAGELFF. CDR3 nucleotide sequence: TGTGCCAGCAGCTTAGGGGCCGGGGAGCTGTTTTTT. The full variable domain, completed using reference TRBV11-2 and TRBJ2-2, is EAGVAQSPRYKIIEKRQSVAFWCNPISGHATLYWYQQILGQGPKLLIQFQNNGVVDDSQLPKDRFSAERLKGVDSTLKIQPAKLEDSAVYLCASSLGAGELFFGEGSRLTVL.

This chain links TRBV5-5 with TRBJ1-4; D not resolved. V lost 3 bases and J 4 bases, leaving 10 bases between the germline ends. The CDR3 loop spans 14 amino acids. Germline CDR1 reads SGHKS; CDR2 reads YYEKEE (reference sequence). CDR3 region: CASSSAGLNEKLFF. The CDR3 DNA follows: TGTGCCAGCAGCTCCGCCGGGCTTAATGAAAAACTGTTTTTT.

The V call is TRBV5-6, the J call TRBJ2-7; D is undetermined. Deletions cut 0 bases from V and 3 bases from J, with 10 bases between. Germline V gene sequence: CDR1 SGHDT, CDR2 YYEEEE. The CDR3 extends over 14 amino acids. As DNA, the CDR3 is TGTGCCAGCAGCTTGGGCCTCACGGTCTACGAGCAGTACTTC. The encoded protein is CASSLGLTVYEQYF.

The rearrangement uses TRBV5-1 and TRBJ2-1, with TRBD1 matching over 9 bases. The CDR3 is made up of 14 amino acids. Germline V CDR1 and CDR2: SGHRS, YFSETQ. The V segment lost 3 bases and the J segment 10 bases; nucleotides outside the gene matches: 8. The CDR3: CASSWGQGLLEQFF. The CDR3 DNA is TGCGCCAGCAGCTGGGGACAGGGTCTTTTAGAGCAGTTCTTC.

The chain combines TRBV7-6 with TRBJ2-2, with 15 bases matching TRBD2. V was pared by 4 bases and J by 4 bases, with 4 bases of the junction left unmatched. The CDR3 sequence is 17 residues long. The germline V gene has CDR1 SGHVS and CDR2 FNYEAQ. The CDR3: CASSSGLAGGVTGELFF. The CDR3 DNA sequence: TGTGCCAGCAGCTCAGGACTAGCGGGAGGGGTCACCGGGGAGCTGTTTTTT.

J is TRBJ2-3 and V is TRBV5-4; 11 bases map to TRBD2. Trimming took 4 bases from V and 4 from J; bases not matched to a gene: 8. The CDR3 spans 16 residues. CDR1 and CDR2 (germline): SGHNT, YYREEE (reference sequence). The CDR3 DNA sequence: TGTGCCAGCAGCACCACTAGCGGGAGAATCTCAGATACGCAGTATTTT. Protein: CASSTTSGRISDTQYF. The variable domain in full, completed from reference TRBV5-4 and TRBJ2-3, reads ETGVTQSPTHLIKTRGQQVTLRCSSQSGHNTVSWYQQALGQGPQFIFQYYREEENGRGNFPPRFSGLQFPNYSSELNVNALELDDSALYLCASSTTSGRISDTQYFGPGTRLTVL.

The V gene is TRBV6-5, the J gene TRBJ2-3, with 11 bases lining up with TRBD1. The ends lost 6 bases at V and 4 bases at J; junction bases unmatched: 6. The germline V gene has CDR1 MNHEY and CDR2 SVGAGI. The CDR3 is 15 residues long. The CDR3 sequence is CASSPLDRGPDTQYF. The DNA of the CDR3 is TGTGCCAGCAGCCCCCTGGACAGGGGGCCAGATACGCAGTATTTT.

The genes are TRBV9 and TRBJ2-1; D may be TRBD2 (6 bases). CDR3 size: 16 residues. CDR1 is SGDLS and CDR2 is YYNGEE in the germline V gene. Trimming took 0 bases from V and 9 from J, leaving 19 bases between them. CDR3 protein: CASSVEVPGPGGEQFF. The CDR3 nucleotides read TGTGCCAGCAGCGTAGAAGTACCGGGCCCCGGGGGTGAGCAGTTCTTC.

V and J are TRBV28 and TRBJ1-2; no definite D call. CDR3 length: 15 residues. The V and J ends lost 5 bases and 8 bases respectively, with 21 bases between them. CDR1 is MDHEN and CDR2 is SYDVKM in the germline V gene. The CDR3 bases are TGTGCCAGCAGTCCGGCGGCGATAGGACTTTTGGGCTACACCTTC. Its protein product is CASSPAAIGLLGYTF.

This chain links TRBV5-6 with TRBJ1-2; TRBD1 matches 10 bases. The CDR3 is made up of 14 amino acids. After removal of 3 bases from V and 5 bases from J, the junction contained 4 bases not matched to a gene. Germline CDR1 reads SGHDT; CDR2 reads YYEEEE. This CDR3 reads CASSSGTGDYGYTF. The CDR3 DNA reads as TGTGCCAGCAGCTCAGGGACAGGGGATTATGGCTACACCTTC.

The genes are TRBV9 and TRBJ1-5; no clear D gene. The CDR3 consists of 15 residues. CDR1 is SGDLS, CDR2 YYNGEE, per germline. The V and J ends lost 2 bases and 5 bases respectively, with 14 bases between them. In nucleotides, the CDR3 is TGTGCCAGCAGCGTTAATGGGAAGGGCCATCAGCCCCAGCATTTT. It specifies CASSVNGKGHQPQHF.

This rearrangement joins TRBV5-1 to TRBJ2-1; D is undetermined. The CDR3 contains 15 residues. CDR1 and CDR2 from the germline V gene are SGHRS and YFSETQ. The V and J ends lost 1 base and 2 bases respectively, with 10 bases between them. The CDR3, as DNA: TGCGCCAGCAGCTTGTCAGACGGAGCCTACAATGAGCAGTTCTTC. It specifies CASSLSDGAYNEQFF.

J is TRBJ1-2 and V is TRBV5-4; D not certain. Trimming left V 1 base short and J 4 bases short, with 11 bases between. The germline CDR1 and CDR2 sequences are SGHNT and YYREEE (reference sequence). This CDR3 comprises 14 residues. Here the CDR3 reads CASSLILGVYGYTF. CDR3 sequence (DNA): TGTGCCAGCAGCTTGATCCTGGGCGTCTATGGCTACACCTTC.

V usage is TRBV5-1 and J usage is TRBJ2-5; D might be TRBD1 or TRBD2, each matching 5 bases. V was clipped by 0 bases and J by 9 bases, with 6 bases between them. The CDR3 is 11 residues long. In germline, CDR1 is SGHRS, CDR2 YFSETQ. The CDR3 loop reads CASSLAGPQYF. DNA for the CDR3: TGCGCCAGCAGCTTGGCGGGGCCCCAGTACTTC.

This chain connects TRBV5-1 to TRBJ2-5; D possibly corresponds to TRBD2 (5 bases). CDR3 length: 12 amino acids. V was cut by 0 bases and J by 11 bases, with 11 bases left in between. Germline loops: CDR1 SGHRS, CDR2 YFSETQ. CDR3 DNA sequence: TGCGCCAGCAGCTTGGGGTCTTGGGAGCAGTACTTC. Amino acid sequence: CASSLGSWEQYF.

This chain links TRBV6-6 with TRBJ2-1; D is ambiguous. Per germline, CDR1 MNHNY and CDR2 SVGAGI (reference sequence). The CDR3 extends over 13 amino acids. Trimming took off 5 bases at V and 3 bases at J, with 8 bases between the two ends. The CDR3 spells CASSIGNYNEQFF. CDR3 nucleotide sequence: TGTGCCAGCAGTATAGGAAACTACAATGAGCAGTTCTTC.

V usage is TRBV9 and J usage is TRBJ2-2; 7 positions match TRBD1. The trim removed 0 bases at V and 5 bases at J, leaving 7 bases unmatched. The CDR3 extends over 16 amino acids. In germline, CDR1 is SGDLS, CDR2 YYNGEE. CDR3 nucleotide sequence: TGTGCCAGCAGCGTAGGCAGGGGGAGTCTTACCGGGGAGCTGTTTTTT. Its protein is CASSVGRGSLTGELFF.